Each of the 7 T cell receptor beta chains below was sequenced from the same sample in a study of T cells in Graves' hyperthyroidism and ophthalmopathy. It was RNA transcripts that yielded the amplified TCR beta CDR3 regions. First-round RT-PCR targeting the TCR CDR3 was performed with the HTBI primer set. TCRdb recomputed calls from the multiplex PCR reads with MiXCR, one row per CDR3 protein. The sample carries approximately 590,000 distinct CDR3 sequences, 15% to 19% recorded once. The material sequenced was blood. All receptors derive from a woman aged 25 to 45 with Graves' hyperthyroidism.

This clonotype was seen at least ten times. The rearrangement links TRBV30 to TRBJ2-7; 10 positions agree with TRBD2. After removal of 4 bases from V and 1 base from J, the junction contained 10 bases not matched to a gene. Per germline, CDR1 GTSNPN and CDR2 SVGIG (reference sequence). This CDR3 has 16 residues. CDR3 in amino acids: CAWNRSGRMRSYEQYF. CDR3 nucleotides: TGTGCCTGGAATCGTAGCGGGAGGATGAGATCCTACGAGCAGTACTTC.

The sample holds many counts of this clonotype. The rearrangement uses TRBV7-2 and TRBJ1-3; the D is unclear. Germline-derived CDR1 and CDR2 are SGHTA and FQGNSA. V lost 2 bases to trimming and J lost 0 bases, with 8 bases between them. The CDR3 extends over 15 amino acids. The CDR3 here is CASSLQANSGNTIYF. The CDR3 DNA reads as TGTGCCAGCAGCTTACAGGCCAACTCTGGAAACACCATATATTTT.

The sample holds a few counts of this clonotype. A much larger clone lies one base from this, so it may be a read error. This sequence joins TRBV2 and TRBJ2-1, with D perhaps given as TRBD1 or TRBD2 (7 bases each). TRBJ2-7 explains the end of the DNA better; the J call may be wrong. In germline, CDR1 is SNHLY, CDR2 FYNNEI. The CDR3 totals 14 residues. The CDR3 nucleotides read TGTGCCAGCCGGCGGGGGACAGACCACAATGAGCAGTACTTC. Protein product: CASRRGTDHNEQYF.

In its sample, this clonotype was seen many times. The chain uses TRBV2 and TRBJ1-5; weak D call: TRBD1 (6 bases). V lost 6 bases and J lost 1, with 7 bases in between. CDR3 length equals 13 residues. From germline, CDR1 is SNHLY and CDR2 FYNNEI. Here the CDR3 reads CASRDSSNQPQHF. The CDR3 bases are TGTGCCAGCAGGGACAGCAGCAATCAGCCCCAGCATTTT. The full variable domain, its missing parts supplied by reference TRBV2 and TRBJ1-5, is EPEVTQTPSHQVTQMGQEVILRCVPISNHLYFYWYRQILGQKVEFLVSFYNNEISEKSEIFDDQFSVERPDGSNFTLKIRSTKLEDSAMYFCASRDSSNQPQHFGDGTRLSIL.

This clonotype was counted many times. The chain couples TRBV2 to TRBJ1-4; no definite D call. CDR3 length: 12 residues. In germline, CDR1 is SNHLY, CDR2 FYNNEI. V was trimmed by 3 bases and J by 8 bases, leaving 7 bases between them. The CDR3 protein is CASSDRGEKLFF. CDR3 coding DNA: TGTGCCAGCAGTGACCGCGGGGAAAAACTGTTTTTT.

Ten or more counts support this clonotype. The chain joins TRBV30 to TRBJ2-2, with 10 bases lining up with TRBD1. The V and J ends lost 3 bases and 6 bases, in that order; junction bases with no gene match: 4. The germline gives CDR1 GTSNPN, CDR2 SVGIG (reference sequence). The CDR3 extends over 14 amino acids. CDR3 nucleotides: TGTGCCTGGAGACCTGGACAGGGGGCCGGGGAGCTGTTTTTT. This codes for CAWRPGQGAGELFF.

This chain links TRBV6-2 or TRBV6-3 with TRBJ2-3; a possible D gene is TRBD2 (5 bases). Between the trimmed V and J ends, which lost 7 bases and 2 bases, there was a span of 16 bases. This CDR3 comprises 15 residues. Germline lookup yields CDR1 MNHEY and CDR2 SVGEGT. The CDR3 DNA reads TGTGCCAGCAACCCCTACCCGGGAATCACAGATACGCAGTATTTT. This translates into CASNPYPGITDTQYF.